The clone carrying this T cell receptor (beta chain) was detected a few times. Its antigen is not identified. The record originates from a study of T-cell reconstitution after alpha-beta-depleted transplantation in children. The authors prepared the TCRbeta library with unique molecular identifiers. Using its own MiXCR run on the PCR reads, TCRdb lists one record per CDR3 protein. The data hold 250,000 to 400,000 distinct CDR3 sequences, with 23% observed a single time. General study points: Newly produced T cells mostly accounted for T-cell counts and diversity one year post-transplant. Elevated TCRbeta diversity at day 60 was traced, in some patients, to surviving recipient T cells and thymic progenitors. Reported findings indicate that, about two months after transplant, alpha-beta T cells came from several hundred expanded clones, which were derived from non-depleted graft cells.

This TCR derives from a male patient between 5 and 17 years old who had a stem cell transplant for acute lymphoblastic leukemia, so the T cells may come from the graft donor. The starting material was PBMCs, mostly from graft donor cells, obtained 180 days after TCRalphabeta/CD19-depleted stem cell transplant.

The CDR3 bases are TGTGCCACCAGTGATTCAGCTAGCGAAGAGACCCAGTACTTC. This encodes CATSDSASEETQYF. The V and J genes are TRBV24-1 and TRBJ2-5; the D gene is possibly TRBD2 (6 bases). CDR1 KGHDR and CDR2 SFDVKD come from the germline V gene. V was pared by 2 bases and J by 3 bases, with 9 bases between. CDR3 length: 14 amino acids.